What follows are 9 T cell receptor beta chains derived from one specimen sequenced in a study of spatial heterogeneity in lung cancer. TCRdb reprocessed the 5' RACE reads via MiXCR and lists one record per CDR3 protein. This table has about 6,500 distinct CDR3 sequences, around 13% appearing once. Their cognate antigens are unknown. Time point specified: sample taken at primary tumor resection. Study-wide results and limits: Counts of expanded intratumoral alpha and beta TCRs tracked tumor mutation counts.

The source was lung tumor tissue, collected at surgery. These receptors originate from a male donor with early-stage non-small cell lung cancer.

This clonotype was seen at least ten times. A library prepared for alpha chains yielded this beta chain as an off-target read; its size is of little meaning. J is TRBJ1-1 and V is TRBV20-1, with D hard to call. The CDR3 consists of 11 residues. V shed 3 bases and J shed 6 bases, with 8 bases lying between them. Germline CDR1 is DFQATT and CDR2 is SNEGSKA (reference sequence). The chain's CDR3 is CSARENAEAFF. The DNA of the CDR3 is TGCAGTGCTAGGGAAAACGCTGAAGCTTTCTTT.

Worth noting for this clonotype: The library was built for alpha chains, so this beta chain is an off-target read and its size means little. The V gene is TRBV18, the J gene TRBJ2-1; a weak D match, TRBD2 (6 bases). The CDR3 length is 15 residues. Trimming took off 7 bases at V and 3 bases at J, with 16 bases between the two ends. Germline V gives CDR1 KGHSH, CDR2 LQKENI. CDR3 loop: CASFPGGADYNEQFF. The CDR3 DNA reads TGTGCCAGCTTTCCTGGAGGGGCAGACTACAATGAGCAGTTCTTC.

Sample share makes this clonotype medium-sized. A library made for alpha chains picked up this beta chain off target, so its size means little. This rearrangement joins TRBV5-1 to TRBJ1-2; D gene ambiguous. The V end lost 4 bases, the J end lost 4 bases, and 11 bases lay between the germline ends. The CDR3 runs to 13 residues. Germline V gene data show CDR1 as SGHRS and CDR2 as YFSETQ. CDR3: CASSREQLYGYTF. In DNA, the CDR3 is TGCGCCAGCAGCAGGGAACAGCTCTATGGCTACACCTTC.

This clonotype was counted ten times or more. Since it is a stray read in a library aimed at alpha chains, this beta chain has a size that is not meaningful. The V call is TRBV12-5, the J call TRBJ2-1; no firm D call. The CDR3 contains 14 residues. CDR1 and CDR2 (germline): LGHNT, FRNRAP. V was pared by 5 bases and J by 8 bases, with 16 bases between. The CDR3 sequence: CASGQAVYKDEQFF. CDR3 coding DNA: TGTGCTAGTGGTCAGGCAGTTTATAAGGATGAGCAGTTCTTC. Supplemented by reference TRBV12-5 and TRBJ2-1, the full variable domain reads DARVTQTPRHKVTEMGQEVTMRCQPILGHNTVFWYRQTMMQGLELLAYFRNRAPLDDSGMPKDRFSAEMPDATLATLKIQPSEPRDSAVYFCASGQAVYKDEQFFGPGTRLTVL.

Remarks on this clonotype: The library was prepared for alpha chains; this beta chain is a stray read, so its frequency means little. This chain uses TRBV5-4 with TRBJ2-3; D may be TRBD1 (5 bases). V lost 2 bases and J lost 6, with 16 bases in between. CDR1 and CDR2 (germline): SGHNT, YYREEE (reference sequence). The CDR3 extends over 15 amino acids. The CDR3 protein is CASSFRQNAADTQYF. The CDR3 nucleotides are TGTGCCAGCAGCTTTCGACAGAACGCTGCGGATACGCAGTATTTT.

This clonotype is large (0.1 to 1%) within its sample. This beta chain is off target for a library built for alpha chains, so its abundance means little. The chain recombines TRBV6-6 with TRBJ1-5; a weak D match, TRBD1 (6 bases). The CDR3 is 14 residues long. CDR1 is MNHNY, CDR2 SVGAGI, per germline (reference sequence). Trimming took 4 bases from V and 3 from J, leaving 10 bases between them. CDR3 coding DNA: TGTGCCAGCAGTTCCCACAGGGACAATCAGCCCCAGCATTTT. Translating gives CASSSHRDNQPQHF.

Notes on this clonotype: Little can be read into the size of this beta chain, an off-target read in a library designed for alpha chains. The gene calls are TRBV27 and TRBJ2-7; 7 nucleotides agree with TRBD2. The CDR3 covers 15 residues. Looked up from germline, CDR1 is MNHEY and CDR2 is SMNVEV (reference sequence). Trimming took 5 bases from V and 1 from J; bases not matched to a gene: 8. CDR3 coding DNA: TGTGCCAGCAGTCTTCGGCCCGGGAGGTCCTACGAGCAGTACTTC. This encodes CASSLRPGRSYEQYF.

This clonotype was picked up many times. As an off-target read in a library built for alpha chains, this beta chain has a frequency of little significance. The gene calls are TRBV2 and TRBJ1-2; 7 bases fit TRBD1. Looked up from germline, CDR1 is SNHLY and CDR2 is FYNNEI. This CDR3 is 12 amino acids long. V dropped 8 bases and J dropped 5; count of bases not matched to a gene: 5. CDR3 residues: CASGDSLYGYTF. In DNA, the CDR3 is TGTGCCAGCGGGGACAGTCTTTATGGCTACACCTTC.

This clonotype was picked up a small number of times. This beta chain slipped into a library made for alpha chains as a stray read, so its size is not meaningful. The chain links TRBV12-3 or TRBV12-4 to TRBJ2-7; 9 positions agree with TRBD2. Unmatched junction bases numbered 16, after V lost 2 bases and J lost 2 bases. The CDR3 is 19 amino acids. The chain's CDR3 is CASSLSWREGARITYEQYF. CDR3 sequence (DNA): TGTGCCAGCAGTTTATCCTGGCGGGAGGGTGCCCGAATCACCTACGAGCAGTACTTC.